This TCR beta chain comes out of a study of beta chain features in type 1 diabetes. Whole-study results and caveats: There was a moderate but significant shortening of TCRB CDR3s in all four CD4+ subsets of Type 1 diabetes patients. Among patients, naive, central memory and Treg TCRB repertoires appeared more similar than among healthy donors. Any HLA type influence on TCRB rearrangement was left unresolved here.

Of note for this clone: Its antigen is unidentified.

The V and J ends lost 5 bases and 0 bases, in that order; junction bases with no gene match: 5. This CDR3 spans 15 amino acids. In germline, CDR1 is MNHEY, CDR2 SVGAGI. Reverse transcription of all isolated RNA meant that expressed TCRB transcripts were sequenced. Repertoires were generated with immunoSEQ multiplex PCR, while TCRdb's copy carries only in-frame clones and drops some. The data contain around 150,000 clones, 9% of them seen just once; the ten biggest clones take up approximately 0.7%. The sequence was collected from a woman younger than 45 with type 1 diabetes. The material sequenced was central memory CD4+ T cells from blood. The chain is built from TRBV6-5 and TRBJ1-2, with 8 bases fitting TRBD1. The CDR3 nucleotides read TGTGCCAGCAGTCTCGGGACAGGCGCTAACTATGGCTACACCTTC. Translating gives CASSLGTGANYGYTF.